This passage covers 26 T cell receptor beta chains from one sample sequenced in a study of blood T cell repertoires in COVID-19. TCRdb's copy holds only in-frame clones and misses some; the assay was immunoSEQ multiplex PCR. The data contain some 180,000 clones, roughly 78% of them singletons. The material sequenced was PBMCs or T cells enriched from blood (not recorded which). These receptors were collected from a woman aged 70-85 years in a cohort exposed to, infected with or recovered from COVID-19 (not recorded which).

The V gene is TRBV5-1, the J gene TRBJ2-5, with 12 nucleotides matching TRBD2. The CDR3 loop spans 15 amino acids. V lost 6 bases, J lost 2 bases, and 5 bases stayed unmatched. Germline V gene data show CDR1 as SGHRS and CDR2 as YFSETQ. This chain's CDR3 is CASTPGTSGQETQYF. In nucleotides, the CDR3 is TGCGCCAGCACCCCCGGGACTAGCGGGCAAGAGACCCAGTACTTC.

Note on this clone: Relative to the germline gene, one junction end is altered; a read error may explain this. CDR3 sequence (DNA): TGTGCCATCAGTGACCGGGGGGCCTCAACCCGGGACTTC. Its translation is CAISDRGASTRDF. The chain employs TRBV10-3 and TRBJ2-7, with D perhaps TRBD2 (7 bases). From germline, CDR1 is ENHRY and CDR2 SYGVKD. CDR3 length: 13 amino acids.

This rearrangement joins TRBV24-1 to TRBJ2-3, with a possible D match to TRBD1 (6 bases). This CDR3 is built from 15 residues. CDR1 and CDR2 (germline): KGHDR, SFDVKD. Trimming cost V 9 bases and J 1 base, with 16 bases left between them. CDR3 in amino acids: CATSGTGMGTDTQYF. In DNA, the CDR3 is TGTGCCACCTCCGGAACAGGGATGGGCACAGATACGCAGTATTTT.

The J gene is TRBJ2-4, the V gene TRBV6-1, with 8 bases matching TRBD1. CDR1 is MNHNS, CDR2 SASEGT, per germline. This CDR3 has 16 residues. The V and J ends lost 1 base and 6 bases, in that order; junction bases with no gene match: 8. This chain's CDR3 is CASSEGPGGAGNIQYF. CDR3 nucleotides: TGTGCCAGCAGTGAAGGGCCAGGGGGCGCCGGAAACATTCAGTACTTC.

The CDR3 DNA reads as TGTGCCAGCAGCACTATGGGGGGGCGCGGCTCTGAAGCTTTCTTT. It codes for CASSTMGGRGSEAFF. The chain joins TRBV28 to TRBJ1-1; tentatively, D is TRBD1 (6 bases). This CDR3 contains 15 residues. Germline V gives CDR1 MDHEN, CDR2 SYDVKM. V dropped 6 bases and J dropped 6 bases, with 20 bases sitting between them.

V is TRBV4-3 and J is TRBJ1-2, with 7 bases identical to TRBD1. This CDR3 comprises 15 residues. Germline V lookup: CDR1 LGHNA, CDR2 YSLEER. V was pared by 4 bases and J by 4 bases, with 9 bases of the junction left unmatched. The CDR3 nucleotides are TGCGCCAGCAGCCCCAGGGACAGAGGGGTCTATGGCTACACCTTC. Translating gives CASSPRDRGVYGYTF.

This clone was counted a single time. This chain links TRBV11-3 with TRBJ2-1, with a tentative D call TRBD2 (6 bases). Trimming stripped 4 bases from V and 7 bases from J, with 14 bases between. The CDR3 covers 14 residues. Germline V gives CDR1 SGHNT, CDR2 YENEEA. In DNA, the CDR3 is TGTGCCAGCAGCTCCGGACTACTTTGGAATGAGCAGTTCTTC. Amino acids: CASSSGLLWNEQFF.

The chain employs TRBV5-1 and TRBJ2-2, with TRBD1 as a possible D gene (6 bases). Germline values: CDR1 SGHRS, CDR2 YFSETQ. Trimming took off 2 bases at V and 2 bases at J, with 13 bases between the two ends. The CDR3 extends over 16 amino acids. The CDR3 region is CASSFRDTINTGELFF. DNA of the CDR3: TGCGCCAGCAGCTTCCGGGACACTATAAACACCGGGGAGCTGTTTTTT.

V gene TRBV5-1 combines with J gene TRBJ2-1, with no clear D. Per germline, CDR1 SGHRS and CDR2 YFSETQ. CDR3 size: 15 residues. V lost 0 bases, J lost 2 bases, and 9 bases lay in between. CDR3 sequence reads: CASSLGGNAYNEQFF. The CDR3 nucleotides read TGCGCCAGCAGCTTGGGTGGCAACGCCTACAATGAGCAGTTCTTC.

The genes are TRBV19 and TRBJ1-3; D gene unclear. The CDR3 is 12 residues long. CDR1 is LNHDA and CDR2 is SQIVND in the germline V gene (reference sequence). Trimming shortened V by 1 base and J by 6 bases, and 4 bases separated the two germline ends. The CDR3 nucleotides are TGTGCCAGTAGTATAGCCCAAAACACCATATATTTT. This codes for CASSIAQNTIYF.

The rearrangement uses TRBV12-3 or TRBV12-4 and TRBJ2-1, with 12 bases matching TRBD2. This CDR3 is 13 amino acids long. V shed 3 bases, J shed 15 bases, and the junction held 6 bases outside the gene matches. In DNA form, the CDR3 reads TGTGCCAGCAGTTTGGCTAGCGGGAGGGGTCCGTTCTTC. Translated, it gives CASSLASGRGPFF.

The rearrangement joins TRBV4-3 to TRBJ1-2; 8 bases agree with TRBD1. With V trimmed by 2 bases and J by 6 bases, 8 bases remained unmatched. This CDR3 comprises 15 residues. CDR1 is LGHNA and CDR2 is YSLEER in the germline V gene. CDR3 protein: CASSQPGQGKNGYTF. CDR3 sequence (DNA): TGCGCCAGCAGCCAACCCGGACAGGGAAAGAATGGCTACACCTTC.

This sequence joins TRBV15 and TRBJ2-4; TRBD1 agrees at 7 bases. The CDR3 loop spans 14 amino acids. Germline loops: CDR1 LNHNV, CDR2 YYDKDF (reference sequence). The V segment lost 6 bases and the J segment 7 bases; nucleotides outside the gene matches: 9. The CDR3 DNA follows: TGTGCCACCAGACAGGACAGGCAAGAGAACATTCAGTACTTC. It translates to CATRQDRQENIQYF.

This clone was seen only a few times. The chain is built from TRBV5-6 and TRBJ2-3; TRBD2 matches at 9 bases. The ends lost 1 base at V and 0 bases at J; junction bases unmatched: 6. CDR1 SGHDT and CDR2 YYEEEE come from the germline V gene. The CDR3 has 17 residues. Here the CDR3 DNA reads TGTGCCAGCAGCTTGCTGACTAGCGGAACTAGCACAGATACGCAGTATTTT. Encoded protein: CASSLLTSGTSTDTQYF.

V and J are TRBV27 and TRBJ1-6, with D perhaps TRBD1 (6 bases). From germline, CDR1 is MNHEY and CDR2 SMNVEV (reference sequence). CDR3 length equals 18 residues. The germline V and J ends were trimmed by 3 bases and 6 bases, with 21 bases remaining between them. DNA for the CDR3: TGTGCCAGCAGTTTTAATCCCCCCTCACAGGGACCTAATTCACCCCTCCACTTT. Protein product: CASSFNPPSQGPNSPLHF.

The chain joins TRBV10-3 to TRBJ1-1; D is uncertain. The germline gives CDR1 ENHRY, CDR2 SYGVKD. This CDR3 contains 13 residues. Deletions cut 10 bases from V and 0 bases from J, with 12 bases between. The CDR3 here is CASTVRVNTEAFF. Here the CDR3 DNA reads TGTGCCAGCACCGTACGGGTGAACACTGAAGCTTTCTTT.

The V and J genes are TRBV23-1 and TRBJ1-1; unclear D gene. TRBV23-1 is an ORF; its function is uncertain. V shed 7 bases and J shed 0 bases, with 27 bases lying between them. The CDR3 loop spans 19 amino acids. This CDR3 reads CASTPPWSGGHFMNTEAFF. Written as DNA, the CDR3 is TGCGCCAGCACCCCGCCATGGAGCGGTGGGCATTTTATGAACACTGAAGCTTTCTTT.

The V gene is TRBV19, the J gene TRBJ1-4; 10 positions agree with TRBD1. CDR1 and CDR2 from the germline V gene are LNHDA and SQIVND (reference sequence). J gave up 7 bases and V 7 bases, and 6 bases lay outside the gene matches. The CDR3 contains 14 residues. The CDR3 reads CASMDGTGVEKLFF. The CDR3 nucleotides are TGTGCCAGTATGGACGGGACAGGGGTTGAAAAACTGTTTTTT.

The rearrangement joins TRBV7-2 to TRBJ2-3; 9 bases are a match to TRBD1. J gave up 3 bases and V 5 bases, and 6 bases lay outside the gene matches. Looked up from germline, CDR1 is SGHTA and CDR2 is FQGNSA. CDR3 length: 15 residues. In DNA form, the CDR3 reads TGTGCCAGCAGCCCAAAGACAGGGGGAACAGATACGCAGTATTTT. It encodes CASSPKTGGTDTQYF.

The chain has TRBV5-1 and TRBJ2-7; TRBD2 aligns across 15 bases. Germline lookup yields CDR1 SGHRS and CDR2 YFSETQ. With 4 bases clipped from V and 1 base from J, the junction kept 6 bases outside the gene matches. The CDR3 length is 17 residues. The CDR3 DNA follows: TGCGCCAGCAGCCCCCAGGGACTAGCGGGAGGTTCCTACGAGCAGTACTTC. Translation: CASSPQGLAGGSYEQYF.

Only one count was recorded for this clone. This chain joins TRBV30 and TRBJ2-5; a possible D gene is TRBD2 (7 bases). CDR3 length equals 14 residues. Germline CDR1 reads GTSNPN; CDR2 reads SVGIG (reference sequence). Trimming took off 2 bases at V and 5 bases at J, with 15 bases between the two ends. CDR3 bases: TGTGCCTGGAGTACCACAGGGAGGGGGGAGACCCAGTACTTC. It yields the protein CAWSTTGRGETQYF.

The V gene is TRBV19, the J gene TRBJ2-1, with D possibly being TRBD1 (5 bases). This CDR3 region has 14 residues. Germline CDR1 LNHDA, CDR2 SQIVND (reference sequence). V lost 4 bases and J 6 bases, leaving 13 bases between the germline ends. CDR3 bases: TGTGCCAGTAGTACCCAGGGCCACCCCAATGAGCAGTTCTTC. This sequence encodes CASSTQGHPNEQFF.

In DNA form, the CDR3 reads TGTGCCAGTAGTATCCAGTATGGGGCCAGGGCCAACTATGGCTACACCTTC. It yields the protein CASSIQYGARANYGYTF. The genes are TRBV19 and TRBJ1-2; TRBD1 might be the D (5 bases). Germline V CDR1 and CDR2: LNHDA, SQIVND (reference sequence). With 3 bases removed from V and 2 bases from J, the gap between germline ends came to 19 bases. This CDR3 is built from 17 residues.

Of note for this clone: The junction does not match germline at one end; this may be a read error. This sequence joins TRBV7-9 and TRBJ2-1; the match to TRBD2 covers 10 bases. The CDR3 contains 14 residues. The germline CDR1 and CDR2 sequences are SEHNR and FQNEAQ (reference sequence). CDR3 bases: TGTGCCAGCAGCCTAGCGGGAGTGAGGAATGAGCAGTTCTTC. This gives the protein CASSLAGVRNEQFF.

CDR3: CASSRDYTDTQYF. In nucleotides, the CDR3 is TGTGCCAGCAGCCGGGACTACACAGATACGCAGTATTTT. The V gene is TRBV25-1, the J gene TRBJ2-3; TRBD2 matches at 7 bases. The CDR3 sequence is 13 residues long. The germline V gene encodes CDR1 MGHDK and CDR2 SYGVNS. Trimming removed 6 bases from V and 2 bases from J; junction bases left unmatched: 2.

CDR3 bases: TGTGCCAGCAGTTACAATCGGTTCATGAATTCACCCCTCCACTTT. Translation: CASSYNRFMNSPLHF. The chain links TRBV6-5 to TRBJ1-6; D is ambiguous. Germline V gives CDR1 MNHEY, CDR2 SVGAGI. This CDR3 comprises 15 residues. V was cut by 2 bases and J by 7 bases, with 12 bases left in between.